Listed below are T cell receptor beta chains from one sample, sequenced in a study of CD8 T cells in Susac syndrome. TCRdb used MiXCR to reprocess the immunoSEQ multiplex PCR reads, holding one entry per CDR3 protein. Of some 100,000 distinct CDR3 sequences listed, about 95% are singletons. The sequencing sample was made of CD4+ T cells from PBMCs. These receptors were taken from a human donor in good health. CDR3s include the opening cysteine and the closing phenylalanine or tryptophan. D genes are given only for firm matches. Not every row has a clone size; where given, it reads once, few, many or a size class.

D gene,clone size,V gene,J gene,CDR3 protein,CDR3 DNA
TRBD1,NA,TRBV3-1,TRBJ2-2,CASSHLAGGAMAGELFF,TGTGCCAGCAGCCATCTTGCAGGGGGCGCTATGGCCGGGGAGCTGTTTTTT
TRBD1,NA,TRBV7-2,TRBJ1-2,CASSFTGTGVGYTF,TGTGCCAGCAGCTTCACCGGGACAGGGGTTGGCTACACCTTC
TRBD2,NA,TRBV11-2,TRBJ2-5,CASSSLWVAGLQETQYF,TGTGCCAGCAGCTCCCTTTGGGTAGCGGGATTACAAGAGACCCAGTACTTC
NA,NA,TRBV7-9,TRBJ2-2,CASSQPVSGGRTGELFF,TGTGCCAGCAGCCAGCCGGTTTCGGGGGGCCGGACCGGGGAGCTGTTTTTT
TRBD1,NA,TRBV6-6,TRBJ2-4,CASSNTGDENIQYF,TGTGCCAGCAGCAACACAGGGGATGAAAACATTCAGTACTTC
NA,NA,TRBV20-1,TRBJ2-5,CSARRRETQYF,TGCAGTGCTAGGCGGCGAGAGACCCAGTACTTC
NA,once,TRBV20-1,TRBJ2-4,CSARSDSKNIQYF,TGCAGTGCTAGATCGGACAGTAAAAACATTCAGTACTTC
NA,once,TRBV5-4,TRBJ2-7,CASSLAGARDEQYF,TGTGCCAGCAGCTTGGCTGGGGCGAGGGACGAGCAGTACTTC
NA,NA,TRBV29-1,TRBJ2-7,CSVVPGAPYEQYF,TGCAGCGTTGTCCCAGGGGCCCCCTACGAGCAGTACTTC
NA,NA,TRBV10-3,TRBJ2-1,CAISETVVAPEQFF,TGTGCCATCAGTGAGACGGTTGTTGCGCCTGAGCAGTTCTTC
NA,NA,TRBV3-1,TRBJ1-1,CASRRHSGGTEAFF,TGTGCCAGCAGACGCCACTCGGGGGGCACTGAAGCTTTCTTT
TRBD1,NA,TRBV5-1,TRBJ2-7,CASSLQGANDEQYF,TGCGCCAGCAGCTTACAGGGGGCGAATGACGAGCAGTACTTC
TRBD2,NA,TRBV29-1,TRBJ2-5,CSVEDGLAQETQYF,TGCAGCGTTGAAGATGGACTAGCCCAAGAGACCCAGTACTTC
TRBD2,NA,TRBV3-1,TRBJ2-4,CASFGTSGRGLAKNIQYF,TGTGCCAGCTTCGGGACTAGCGGGAGAGGCCTAGCCAAAAACATTCAGTACTTC
TRBD1,few,TRBV7-9,TRBJ2-6,CASSLLGTGRSGANVLTF,TGTGCCAGCAGCTTATTAGGGACAGGGCGTTCTGGGGCCAACGTCCTGACTTTC
TRBD1,NA,TRBV12-3/TRBV12-4,TRBJ1-2,CASSLRTGHYGYTF,TGTGCCAGCAGTTTGAGGACAGGCCACTATGGCTACACCTTC
TRBD2,NA,TRBV7-2,TRBJ2-7,CASSGRAREQYF,TGTGCCAGTAGCGGGAGGGCCCGCGAGCAGTACTTC
NA,NA,TRBV11-2,TRBJ2-5,CASSFTEGPAGAQYF,TGTGCCAGCAGCTTCACGGAAGGCCCAGCCGGGGCCCAGTACTTC
TRBD1,NA,TRBV6-1,TRBJ1-2,CASNWDRLGYTF,TGTGCCAGCAATTGGGACAGGCTTGGCTACACCTTC
TRBD2,NA,TRBV5-4,TRBJ2-1,CASSPSGGAYNEQFF,TGTGCCAGCAGTCCTAGCGGGGGGGCTTACAATGAGCAGTTCTTC
NA,NA,TRBV4-1,TRBJ2-1,CASSHTGSSNEQFF,TGCGCCAGCAGCCATACCGGGAGTAGCAATGAGCAGTTCTTC
NA,NA,TRBV30,TRBJ2-7,CAWSVEPGITNSYEQYF,TGTGCCTGGAGTGTCGAGCCGGGGATTACTAACTCCTACGAGCAGTACTTC
TRBD1,NA,TRBV27,TRBJ2-7,CASRHTTGVRAYEQYF,TGTGCCAGCAGACATACTACAGGGGTTCGGGCCTACGAGCAGTACTTC
NA,NA,TRBV28,TRBJ1-2,CASSLRESGYTF,TGTGCCAGCAGTTTACGAGAGAGTGGCTACACCTTC
NA,NA,TRBV7-2,TRBJ2-1,CASSLFQSYNEQFF,TGTGCCAGCAGCTTATTCCAGTCCTACAATGAGCAGTTCTTC
NA,NA,TRBV18,TRBJ2-6,CASSLQRSGANVLTF,TGTGCCAGCTCACTTCAGCGCTCTGGGGCCAACGTCCTGACTTTC
NA,few,TRBV29-1,TRBJ1-1,CSVDAGRNTEAFF,TGCAGCGTTGATGCGGGACGGAACACTGAAGCTTTCTTT
NA,once,TRBV25-1,TRBJ2-4,CASSGPNGDIQYF,TGTGCCAGCAGTGGACCAAACGGGGACATTCAGTACTTC
NA,NA,TRBV5-4,TRBJ2-3,CASSLESTSTHTQYF,TGTGCCAGCAGCTTAGAGTCTACTTCTACGCATACGCAGTATTTT